The source of this TCR beta chain is a study of blood T cell repertoires in COVID-19. Overall study context: The origin of the acute and convalescent COVID-19 samples was the United States, Italy and Spain.

Libraries were prepared by immunoSEQ multiplex PCR; TCRdb keeps only in-frame clonotypes and omits some of them. This table has around 70,000 clones, over 75% appearing once. The CDR3 totals 15 residues. Germline V gene sequence: CDR1 SGHKS, CDR2 YYEKEE (reference sequence). The ends were cut back, 0 bases at V and 4 bases at J, with 13 bases in the middle. The V call is TRBV5-5, the J call TRBJ2-5; D remains unclear. This sequence was found in a woman of 80 years or more with active or convalescent COVID-19. The source material was peripheral blood. The CDR3 sequence: CASSLVSGIGETQYF. The CDR3, as DNA: TGTGCCAGCAGCTTGGTCTCGGGTATTGGAGAGACCCAGTACTTC.